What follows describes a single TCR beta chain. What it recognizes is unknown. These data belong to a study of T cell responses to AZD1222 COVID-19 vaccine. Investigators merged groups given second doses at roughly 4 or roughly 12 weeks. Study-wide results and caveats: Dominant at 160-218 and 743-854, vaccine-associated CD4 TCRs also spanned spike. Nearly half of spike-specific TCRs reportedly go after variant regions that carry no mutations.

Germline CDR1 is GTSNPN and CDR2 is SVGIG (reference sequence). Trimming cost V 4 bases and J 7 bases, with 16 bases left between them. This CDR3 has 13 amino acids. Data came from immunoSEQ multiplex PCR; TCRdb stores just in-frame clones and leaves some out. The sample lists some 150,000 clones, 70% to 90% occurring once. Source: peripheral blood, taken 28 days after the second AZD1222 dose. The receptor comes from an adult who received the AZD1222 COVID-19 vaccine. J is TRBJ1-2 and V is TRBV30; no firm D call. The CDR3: CAWTPPGSSGYTF. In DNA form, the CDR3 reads TGTGCCTGGACCCCCCCGGGGTCTTCTGGCTACACCTTC.